Here is one T cell receptor beta chain with its context. Generation of bulk TCR libraries relied on previously described methods and listed TCR primers. In TCRdb, the PCR reads were re-called with MiXCR into one record per CDR3 protein. The table shows some 100,000 distinct CDR3 sequences, with 36% occurring only once. The germline V gene encodes CDR1 SGHDN and CDR2 FVKESK. V lost 4 bases, J lost 5 bases, and 24 bases stayed unmatched. The CDR3 loop spans 22 amino acids. The data belong to a study of molecular identifiers for immune sequencing clone quantification. This TCR derives from a human donor in good health. Some libraries in this study had Jurkat cell RNA spiked in. Sequencing input: naive CD8+ T cells from blood, with Jurkat cell RNA spiked in. As for subset: FACS-sorted CD8+CD4-CCR7+CD45RA+ naive T cells. This chain links TRBV14 with TRBJ2-1; 12 bases align to TRBD2. The CDR3 DNA reads as TGTGCCAGCAGCCCGGATGGGGCTCGGACCCCTTCTAGCGGGAGGGTAAACAATGAGCAGTTCTTC. It translates to CASSPDGARTPSSGRVNNEQFF.